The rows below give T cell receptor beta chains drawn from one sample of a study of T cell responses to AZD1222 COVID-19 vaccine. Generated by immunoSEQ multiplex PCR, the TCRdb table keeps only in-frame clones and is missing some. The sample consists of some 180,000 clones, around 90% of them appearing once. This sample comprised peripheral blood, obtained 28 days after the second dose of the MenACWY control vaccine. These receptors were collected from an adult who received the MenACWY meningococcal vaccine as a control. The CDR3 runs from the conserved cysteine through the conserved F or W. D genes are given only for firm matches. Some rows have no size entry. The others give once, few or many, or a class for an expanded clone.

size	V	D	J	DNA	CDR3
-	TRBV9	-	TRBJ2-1	TGTGCCAGCAGAGGAGACGCCTACAATGAGCAGTTCTTC	CASRGDAYNEQFF
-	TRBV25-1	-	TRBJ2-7	TGTGCCAGCAGTGAATGGGGGGGCCTCTCCTACGAGCAGTACTTC	CASSEWGGLSYEQYF
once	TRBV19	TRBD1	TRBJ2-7	TGTGCCAGTAGTCCGACAGGGATGTACGAGCAGTACTTC	CASSPTGMYEQYF
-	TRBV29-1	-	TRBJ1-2	TGCAGCGTTTGGGACGCTTATGGCTACACCTTC	CSVWDAYGYTF
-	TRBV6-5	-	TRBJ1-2	TGTGCCAGCAGTAGAATGACTCGCGGGTATGGCTACACCTTC	CASSRMTRGYGYTF
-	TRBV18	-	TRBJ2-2	TGTGCCAGCTCACCCCAGGAGGCCACGTTAACCGGGGAGCTGTTTTTT	CASSPQEATLTGELFF
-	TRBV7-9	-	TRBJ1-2	TGTGCCAGCAGCTTAGAGGCCCGTATCGGCTACACCTTC	CASSLEARIGYTF
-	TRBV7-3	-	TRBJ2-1	TGTGCCAGCAGCTTGGTGGGGGAGTGGTTCTTC	CASSLVGEWFF
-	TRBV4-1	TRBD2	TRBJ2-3	TGCGCCAGCAGCCAAGAGCGGGCTAGCGGGAACACAGATACGCAGTATTTT	CASSQERASGNTDTQYF
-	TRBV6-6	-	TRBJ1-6	TGTGCCAGCAGTTACTCGAGTGGGTTCGAGTCACCCCTCCACTTT	CASSYSSGFESPLHF
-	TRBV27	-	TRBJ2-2	TGTGCCAGCAGGCGATCGGAGGGATGGACCGGGGAGCTGTTTTTT	CASRRSEGWTGELFF
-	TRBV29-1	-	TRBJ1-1	TGCAGCGTAGAGCCGAACACTGAAGCTTTCTTT	CSVEPNTEAFF
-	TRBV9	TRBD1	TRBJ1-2	TGTGCCAGCAGCGGACGAGACAGGGGGCCACTACCGGTTAATGGCTACACCTTC	CASSGRDRGPLPVNGYTF
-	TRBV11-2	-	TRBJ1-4	TGTGCCAGCAGCGCCGTGGGGGAAAAACTGTTTTTT	CASSAVGEKLFF
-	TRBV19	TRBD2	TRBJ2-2	TGTGCCAGTAGTTCGGGACTAGCGAACGGGGAGCTGTTTTTT	CASSSGLANGELFF
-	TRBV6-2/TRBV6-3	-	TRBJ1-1	TGTGCCAGCAGCCAGCGCCCCATGGGAGCTTTCTTT	CASSQRPMGAFF